A selection of T cell receptor beta chains follows, all from one sample in a study of blood T cell repertoires in COVID-19. Generated by immunoSEQ multiplex PCR, the TCRdb table keeps only in-frame clones and is missing some. The profile shows fewer than 300,000 clones, about four fifths of them singletons. What was sequenced was peripheral blood. Source of these receptors: a person aged 65 to 79 with COVID-19, enrolled during active disease. Each CDR3 is given with its conserved first and last residue. Fields, in order: V gene, clone size, D gene, J gene, CDR3 DNA, CDR3 protein. D genes are given only for firm matches. Clone size is shown for a subset of rows, as once, few, many or a class of expanded clone.

V gene: TRBV6-2/TRBV6-3
clone size: .
D gene: .
J gene: TRBJ1-1
CDR3 DNA: TGTGCCAGCAGTCGCGCGGACAGGAACACTGAAGCTTTCTTT
CDR3 protein: CASSRADRNTEAFF

V gene: TRBV30
clone size: .
D gene: .
J gene: TRBJ2-5
CDR3 DNA: TGTGCCTGGAGTGCGCGGGGAGGTGAGACCCAGTACTTC
CDR3 protein: CAWSARGGETQYF

V gene: TRBV28
clone size: .
D gene: .
J gene: TRBJ1-6
CDR3 DNA: TGTGCCAGCGGGTTCCGGGGGGCCTATAATTCACCCCTCCACTTT
CDR3 protein: CASGFRGAYNSPLHF

V gene: TRBV6-2/TRBV6-3
clone size: .
D gene: .
J gene: TRBJ1-6
CDR3 DNA: TGTGCCAGCAGTTACCCCGTCCAGGGTAATTCACCCCTCCACTTT
CDR3 protein: CASSYPVQGNSPLHF

V gene: TRBV28
clone size: .
D gene: TRBD1
J gene: TRBJ1-5
CDR3 DNA: TGTGCCAGCACCTTAGGAGGGGGCAGGGGGCGTCAGCCCCAGCATTTT
CDR3 protein: CASTLGGGRGRQPQHF

V gene: TRBV12-3/TRBV12-4
clone size: .
D gene: .
J gene: TRBJ2-7
CDR3 DNA: TGTGCCAGCAGTTGGGGCCTTTACGAGCAGTACTTC
CDR3 protein: CASSWGLYEQYF

V gene: TRBV7-7
clone size: .
D gene: .
J gene: TRBJ1-1
CDR3 DNA: TGTGCCACCAGCCCACACATGAACACTGAAGCTTTCTTT
CDR3 protein: CATSPHMNTEAFF

V gene: TRBV5-1
clone size: once
D gene: TRBD2
J gene: TRBJ2-7
CDR3 DNA: TGCGCCAGCACCCCAACGGGGGGAGTAAATTCCTACGAGCAGTACTTC
CDR3 protein: CASTPTGGVNSYEQYF

V gene: TRBV12-2
clone size: .
D gene: .
J gene: TRBJ1-1
CDR3 DNA: TGTGCAAGTCGCTCCCGACAGGGGAAGAACACTGAAGCTTTCTTT
CDR3 protein: CASRSRQGKNTEAFF

V gene: TRBV6-6
clone size: .
D gene: .
J gene: TRBJ1-5
CDR3 DNA: TGTGCCAGCAGTGAGGCCGATCAGCCCCAGCATTTT
CDR3 protein: CASSEADQPQHF

V gene: TRBV12-3/TRBV12-4
clone size: .
D gene: .
J gene: TRBJ1-1
CDR3 DNA: TGTGCCAGCAGTTTAGATGAGGCTGAAGCTTTCTTT
CDR3 protein: CASSLDEAEAFF

V gene: TRBV30
clone size: .
D gene: TRBD1
J gene: TRBJ1-5
CDR3 DNA: TGTGCCTGGAGGGCGGACAGGTATCAGCCCCAGCATTTT
CDR3 protein: CAWRADRYQPQHF

V gene: TRBV29-1
clone size: .
D gene: .
J gene: TRBJ1-2
CDR3 DNA: TGCAGCGTTGAGAAGGGCGGGTCCCGGGGCTACACCTTC
CDR3 protein: CSVEKGGSRGYTF

V gene: TRBV6-4
clone size: .
D gene: TRBD2
J gene: TRBJ2-2
CDR3 DNA: TGTGCCAGCCGCAGAGTAGCGGGCACCGGGGAGCTGTTTTTT
CDR3 protein: CASRRVAGTGELFF

V gene: TRBV12-3/TRBV12-4
clone size: .
D gene: .
J gene: TRBJ1-5
CDR3 DNA: TGTGCCAGCAGTGTAACTTGGCAGCCCCAGCATTTT
CDR3 protein: CASSVTWQPQHF

V gene: TRBV10-3
clone size: .
D gene: .
J gene: TRBJ2-1
CDR3 DNA: TGTGCCACCCGTGGCGGGATTAAAGATGAGCAGTTCTTC
CDR3 protein: CATRGGIKDEQFF

V gene: TRBV28
clone size: .
D gene: TRBD2
J gene: TRBJ2-2
CDR3 DNA: TGTGCCAGCTATCGACTAGCGGGAGCCACCGGGGAGCTGTTTTTT
CDR3 protein: CASYRLAGATGELFF

V gene: TRBV11-2
clone size: .
D gene: .
J gene: TRBJ2-7
CDR3 DNA: TGTGCCAGCAGCTTATTCCGGGGTACCCACGAGCAGTACTTC
CDR3 protein: CASSLFRGTHEQYF

V gene: TRBV24-1
clone size: .
D gene: .
J gene: TRBJ1-5
CDR3 DNA: TGTGCCACGGGCGTAGGACAGTTAGATCAGCCCCAGCATTTT
CDR3 protein: CATGVGQLDQPQHF

V gene: TRBV20-1
clone size: .
D gene: TRBD1
J gene: TRBJ2-7
CDR3 DNA: TGCAGTGTAAGGGGGCGGTACGAGCAGTACTTC
CDR3 protein: CSVRGRYEQYF

V gene: TRBV7-2
clone size: once
D gene: .
J gene: TRBJ1-5
CDR3 DNA: TGTGCCAGCAGCTTAGGTCCCCAGGGAAATCAGCCCCAGCATTTT
CDR3 protein: CASSLGPQGNQPQHF